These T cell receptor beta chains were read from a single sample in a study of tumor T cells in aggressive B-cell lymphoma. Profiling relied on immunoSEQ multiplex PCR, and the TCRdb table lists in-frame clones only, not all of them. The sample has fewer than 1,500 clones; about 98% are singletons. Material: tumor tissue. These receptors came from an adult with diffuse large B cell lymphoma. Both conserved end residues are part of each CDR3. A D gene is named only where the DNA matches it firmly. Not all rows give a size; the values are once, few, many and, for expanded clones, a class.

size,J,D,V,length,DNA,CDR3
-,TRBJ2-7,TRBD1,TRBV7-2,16,TGTGCCAGCAGCCCCGGTTCCGGGACAGCCTCCTACGAGCAGTACTTC,CASSPGSGTASYEQYF
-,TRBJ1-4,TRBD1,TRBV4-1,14,TGCGCCAGCAGCCTCGTACCCGGGACAGGCGGACTGTTTTTT,CASSLVPGTGGLFF
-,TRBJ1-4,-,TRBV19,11,TGTGCCAGCCACTTTAATGAAAAACTGTTTTTT,CASHFNEKLFF
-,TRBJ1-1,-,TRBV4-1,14,TGCGCCAGCAGCCAACCGGCCGGGACACTTGAAGCTTTCTTT,CASSQPAGTLEAFF
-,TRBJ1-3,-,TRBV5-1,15,TGCGCCAGCAGCTTGGTCCAGGGGCCTGGAAACACCATATATTTT,CASSLVQGPGNTIYF
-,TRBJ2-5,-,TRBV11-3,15,TGTGCCAGCAGCTTAGACGGACGGGGTCAAGAGACCCAGTACTTC,CASSLDGRGQETQYF
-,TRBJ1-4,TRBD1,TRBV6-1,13,TGTGCCAGCACGACAGGGGTCGGGATAAAACTGTTTTTT,CASTTGVGIKLFF
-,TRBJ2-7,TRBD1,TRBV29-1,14,TGCAGCGTTGAGCCGGGACAGGGGTCCTACGAGCAGTACTTC,CSVEPGQGSYEQYF
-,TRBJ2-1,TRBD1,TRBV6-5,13,TGTGCCAGCAGTTTGCAGGGGGCCGATGAGCAGTTCTTC,CASSLQGADEQFF
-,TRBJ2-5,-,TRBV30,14,TGTGCTGCTCAGGGGCTAGTCATCGGGGAGACCCAGTACTTC,CAAQGLVIGETQYF
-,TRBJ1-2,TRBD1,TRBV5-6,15,TGTGCCAGCAGCTCTTCGACAGGGGGCGGGTATGGCTACACCTTC,CASSSSTGGGYGYTF
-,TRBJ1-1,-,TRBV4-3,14,TGCGCCAGCAGCCAGGAGGGCGAGAACACTGAAGCTTTCTTT,CASSQEGENTEAFF
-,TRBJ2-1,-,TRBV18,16,TGTGCCAGCTCACCACCGAGGGGGGGCTCCGACAATGAGCAGTTCTTC,CASSPPRGGSDNEQFF
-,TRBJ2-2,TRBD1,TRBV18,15,TGTGCCAGCTCGCAGGGACAGGCTAACACCGGGAAGCTGTTTTTT,CASSQGQANTGKLFF
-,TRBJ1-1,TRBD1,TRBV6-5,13,TGTGCCAGCAGAAAGGGACAGATGAATGAAGCTTTCTTT,CASRKGQMNEAFF
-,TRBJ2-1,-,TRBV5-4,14,TGTGCCAGCAGCTTTGGGCGCTTATACAATGAGCAGTTCTTC,CASSFGRLYNEQFF
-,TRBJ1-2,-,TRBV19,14,TGTGCCAGCGTAAGGACAGTGAGCTCCTATGGCTACACCTTC,CASVRTVSSYGYTF
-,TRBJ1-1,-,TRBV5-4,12,TGTGCTAGCAACCGAGAGGGATTGAAAGCTTTCTTT,CASNREGLKAFF
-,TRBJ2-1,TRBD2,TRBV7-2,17,TGTGCCAGCAGCATGGTGGCGGGGGGCGAGTTACATAATGAGCAGTTCTTC,CASSMVAGGELHNEQFF
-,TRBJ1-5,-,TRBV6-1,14,TGTGCCAGCAGTGAAGGGGTCCGGGGGCAGCCCCAGCATTTT,CASSEGVRGQPQHF
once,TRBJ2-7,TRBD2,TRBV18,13,TGTGCCAGCTCCTTTCGCGGGGGAGGCGAGCAGTACTTC,CASSFRGGGEQYF
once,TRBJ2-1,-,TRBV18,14,TGTGCCAGCTCGGAGGACCTCTCCTACAATGAGCAGTTCTTC,CASSEDLSYNEQFF
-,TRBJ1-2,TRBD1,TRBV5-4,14,TGTGCCAGCAGCTCGGACAGGGGAGGAGATGGCTACACCTTC,CASSSDRGGDGYTF
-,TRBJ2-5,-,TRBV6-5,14,TGTGCCAGCAGTTACTCGAGACTGCAAGAGACCCAGTACTTC,CASSYSRLQETQYF
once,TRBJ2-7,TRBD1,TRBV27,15,TGTGCCAGCAGTTGGAGCGGGACAGGGACCTACGAGCAGTACTTC,CASSWSGTGTYEQYF
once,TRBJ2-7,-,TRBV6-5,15,TGTGCCAGCAGCCCCGAGGAGTCCGGGGGCTACGAGCAGTACTTC,CASSPEESGGYEQYF
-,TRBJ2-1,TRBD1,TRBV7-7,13,TGTGCCAGCAGCTCGGACAGGGACAATGAGCAGTTCTTC,CASSSDRDNEQFF
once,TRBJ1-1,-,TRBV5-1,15,TGCGCCAGCAGCTTGTTTGGGGGGAGAGACACTGAAGCTTTCTTT,CASSLFGGRDTEAFF
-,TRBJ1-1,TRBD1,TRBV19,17,TGTGCCAGTAGTAGAGGACAGGGTGCCCACATGAACACTGAAGCTTTCTTT,CASSRGQGAHMNTEAFF
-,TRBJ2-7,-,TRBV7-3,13,TGTGCCAGCAGCTCAGCCCCTGGCCCGGAGCGGTACTTC,CASSSAPGPERYF
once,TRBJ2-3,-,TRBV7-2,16,TGTGCCAGCAGCTTAGTAGGGGTGGGGAACACAGATACGCAGTATTTT,CASSLVGVGNTDTQYF